This TCR beta chain was sequenced during a study of PD-1 blockade in mismatch repair-deficient tumors. The overall study: All were previously treated, progressing patients with about a dozen mismatch repair-deficient cancer types. Whole-study findings and limits: Rapid post-treatment expansion, then contraction, generally preceding radiologic response, marked tumor-resident clones.

Comments on this clone: What it binds is not known.

Profiling relied on immunoSEQ multiplex PCR, and the TCRdb table lists in-frame clones only, not all of them. The data show tens of thousands of clones, with approximately 80% seen just once and roughly 5.1% held by the top ten. PCR or immunohistochemistry showed mismatch repair deficiency in every enrolled patient. TCR sequencing covered a few patients who responded to pembrolizumab. CDR3 length equals 13 residues. Per the germline V gene, CDR1 is LNHDA and CDR2 is SQIVND (reference sequence). Trimming took off 3 bases at V and 2 bases at J, with 8 bases between the two ends. The sequenced sample was peripheral blood, obtained 2 weeks after starting pembrolizumab. The source of this sequence is an adult with mismatch repair-deficient cancer. The rearrangement joins TRBV19 to TRBJ2-7; D not certain. In DNA form, the CDR3 reads TGTGCCAGTAGTATCACCCTAACCTACGAGCAGTACTTC. This translates into CASSITLTYEQYF. Drawing the rest from reference TRBV19 and TRBJ2-7, the complete variable domain is DGGITQSPKYLFRKEGQNVTLSCEQNLNHDAMYWYRQDPGQGLRLIYYSQIVNDFQKGDIAEGYSVSREKKESFPLTVTSAQKNPTAFYLCASSITLTYEQYFGPGTRLTVT.